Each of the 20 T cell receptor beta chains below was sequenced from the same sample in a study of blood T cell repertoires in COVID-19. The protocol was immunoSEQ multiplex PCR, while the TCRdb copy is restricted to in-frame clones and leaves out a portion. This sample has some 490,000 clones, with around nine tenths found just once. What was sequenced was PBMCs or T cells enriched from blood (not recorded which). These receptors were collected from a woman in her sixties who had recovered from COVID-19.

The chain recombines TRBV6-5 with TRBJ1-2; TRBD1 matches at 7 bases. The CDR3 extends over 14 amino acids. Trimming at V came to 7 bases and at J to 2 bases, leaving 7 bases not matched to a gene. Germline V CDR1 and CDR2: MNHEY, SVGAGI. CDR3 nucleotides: TGTGCCAGCACTCCGGACAGGAGCAACTATGGCTACACCTTC. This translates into CASTPDRSNYGYTF.

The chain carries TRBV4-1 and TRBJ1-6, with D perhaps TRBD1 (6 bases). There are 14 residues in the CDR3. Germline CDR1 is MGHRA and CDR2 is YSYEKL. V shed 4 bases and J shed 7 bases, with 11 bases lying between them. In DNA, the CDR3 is TGCGCCAGCAGCCCGCTAGGACAGAATTCACCCCTCCACTTT. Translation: CASSPLGQNSPLHF.

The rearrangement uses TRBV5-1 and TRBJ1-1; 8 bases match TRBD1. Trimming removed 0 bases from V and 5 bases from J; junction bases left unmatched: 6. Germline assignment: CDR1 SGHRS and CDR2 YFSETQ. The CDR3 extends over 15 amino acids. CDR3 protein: CASSLALQGGTEAFF. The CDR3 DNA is TGCGCCAGCAGCTTGGCCCTACAGGGGGGGACTGAAGCTTTCTTT.

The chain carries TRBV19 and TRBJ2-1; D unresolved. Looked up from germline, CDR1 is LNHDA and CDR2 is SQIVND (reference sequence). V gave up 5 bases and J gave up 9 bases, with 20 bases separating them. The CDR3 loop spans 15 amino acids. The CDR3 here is CASSLSLSRGVEQFF. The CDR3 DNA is TGTGCCAGTAGTTTGTCCCTTTCTAGAGGAGTTGAGCAGTTCTTC.

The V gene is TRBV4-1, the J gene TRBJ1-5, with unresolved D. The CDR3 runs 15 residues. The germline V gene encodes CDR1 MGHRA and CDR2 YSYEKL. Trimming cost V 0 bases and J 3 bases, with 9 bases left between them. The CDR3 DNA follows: TGCGCCAGCAGCCAAGAGGGCCAGTACAATCAGCCCCAGCATTTT. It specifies CASSQEGQYNQPQHF.

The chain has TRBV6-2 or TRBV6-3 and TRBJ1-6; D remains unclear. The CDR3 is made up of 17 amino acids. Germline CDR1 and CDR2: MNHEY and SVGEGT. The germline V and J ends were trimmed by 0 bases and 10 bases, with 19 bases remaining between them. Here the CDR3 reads CASSYSSGVLGGSPLHF. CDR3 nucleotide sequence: TGTGCCAGCAGTTACTCGAGTGGGGTCCTCGGAGGATCACCCCTCCACTTT.

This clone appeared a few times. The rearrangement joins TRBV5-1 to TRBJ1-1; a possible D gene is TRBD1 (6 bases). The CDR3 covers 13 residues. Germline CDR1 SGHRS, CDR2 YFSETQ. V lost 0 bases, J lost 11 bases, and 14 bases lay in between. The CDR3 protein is CASSLALGRGAFF. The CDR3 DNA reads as TGCGCCAGCAGCTTGGCTCTGGGCAGGGGTGCTTTCTTT.

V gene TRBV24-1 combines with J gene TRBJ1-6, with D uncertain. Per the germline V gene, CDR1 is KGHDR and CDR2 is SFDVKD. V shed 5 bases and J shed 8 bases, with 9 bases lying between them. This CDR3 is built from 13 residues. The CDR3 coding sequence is TGTGCCACCAGTGCCCACGGTGATTCACCCCTCCACTTT. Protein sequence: CATSAHGDSPLHF.

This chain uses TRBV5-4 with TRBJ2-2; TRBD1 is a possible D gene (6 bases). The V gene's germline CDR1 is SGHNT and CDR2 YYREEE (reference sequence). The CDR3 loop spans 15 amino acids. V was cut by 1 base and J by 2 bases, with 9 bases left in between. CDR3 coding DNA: TGTGCCAGCAGCTTGCCGGGACAAAACACCGGGGAGCTGTTTTTT. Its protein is CASSLPGQNTGELFF.

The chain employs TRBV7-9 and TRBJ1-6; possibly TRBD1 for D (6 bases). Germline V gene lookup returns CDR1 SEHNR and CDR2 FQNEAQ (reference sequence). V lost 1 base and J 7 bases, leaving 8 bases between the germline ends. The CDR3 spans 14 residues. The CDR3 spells CASSLEGENSPLHF. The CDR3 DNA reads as TGTGCCAGCAGCTTAGAGGGGGAGAATTCACCCCTCCACTTT. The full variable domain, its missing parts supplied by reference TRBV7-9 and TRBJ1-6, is DTGVSQNPRHKITKRGQNVTFRCDPISEHNRLYWYRQTLGQGPEFLTYFQNEAQLEKSRLLSDRFSAERPKGSFSTLEIQRTEQGDSAMYLCASSLEGENSPLHFGNGTRLTVT.

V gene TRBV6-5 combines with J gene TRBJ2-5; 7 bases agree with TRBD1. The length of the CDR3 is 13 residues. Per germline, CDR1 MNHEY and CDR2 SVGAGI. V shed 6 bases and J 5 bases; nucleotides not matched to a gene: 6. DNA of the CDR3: TGTGCCAGCAGGGCAGGGGGTGGTGAGACCCAGTACTTC. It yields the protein CASRAGGGETQYF.

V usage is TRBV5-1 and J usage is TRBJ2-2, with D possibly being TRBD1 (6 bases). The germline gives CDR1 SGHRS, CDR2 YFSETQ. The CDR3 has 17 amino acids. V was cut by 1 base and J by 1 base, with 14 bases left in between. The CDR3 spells CASSLLVGTQNTGELFF. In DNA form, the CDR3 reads TGCGCCAGCAGCTTGTTAGTAGGGACACAGAACACCGGGGAGCTGTTTTTT.

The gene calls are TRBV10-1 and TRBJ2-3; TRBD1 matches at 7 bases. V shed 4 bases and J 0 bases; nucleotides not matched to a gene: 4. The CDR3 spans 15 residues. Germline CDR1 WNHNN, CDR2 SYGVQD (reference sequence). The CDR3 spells CASSGGGGSTDTQYF. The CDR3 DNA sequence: TGCGCCAGCAGTGGAGGGGGCGGGAGCACAGATACGCAGTATTTT.

CDR3 amino acids: CASSDGGVVSPLHF. The DNA for the CDR3 is TGTGCCAGCAGCGACGGAGGGGTTGTCTCACCCCTCCACTTT. The chain combines TRBV3-1 (or the pseudogene TRBV3-2) with TRBJ1-6; D is perhaps TRBD1 (5 bases). This CDR3 contains 14 residues. CDR1 is LGHDT and CDR2 is YNNKEL in the germline V gene (reference sequence). V lost 5 bases and J 10 bases, leaving 15 bases between the germline ends.

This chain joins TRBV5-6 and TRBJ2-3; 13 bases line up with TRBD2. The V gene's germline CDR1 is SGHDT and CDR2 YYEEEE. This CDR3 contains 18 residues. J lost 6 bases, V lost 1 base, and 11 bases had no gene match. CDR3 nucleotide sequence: TGTGCCAGCAGCTTGTCCCGGACTAGCGGGGGACGCAGGGATACGCAGTATTTT. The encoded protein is CASSLSRTSGGRRDTQYF.

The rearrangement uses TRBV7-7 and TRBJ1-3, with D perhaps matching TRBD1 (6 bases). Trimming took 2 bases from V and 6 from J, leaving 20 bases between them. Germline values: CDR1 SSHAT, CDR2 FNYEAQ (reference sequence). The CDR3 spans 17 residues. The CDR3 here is CASSLLGSGGHLNTIYF. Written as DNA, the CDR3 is TGTGCCAGCAGCTTATTGGGGTCGGGGGGGCACTTAAACACCATATATTTT.

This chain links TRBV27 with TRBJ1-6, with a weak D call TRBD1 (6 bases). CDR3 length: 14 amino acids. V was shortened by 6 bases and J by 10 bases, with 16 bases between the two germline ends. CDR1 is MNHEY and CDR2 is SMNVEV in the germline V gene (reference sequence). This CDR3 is CASRPGGGASPLHF. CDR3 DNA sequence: TGTGCCAGCAGGCCGGGGGGGGGCGCCTCACCCCTCCACTTT.

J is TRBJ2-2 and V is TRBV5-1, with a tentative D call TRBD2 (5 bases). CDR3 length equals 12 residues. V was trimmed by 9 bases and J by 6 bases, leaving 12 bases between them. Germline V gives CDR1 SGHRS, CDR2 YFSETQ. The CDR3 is CAIHLEAGELFF. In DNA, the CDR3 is TGCGCCATACATCTGGAGGCCGGGGAGCTGTTTTTT.

CDR3 DNA: TGTGCCAGCAGTTCTCAGTCGGCGGGCTCCTACGAGCAGTACTTC. It specifies CASSSQSAGSYEQYF. V usage is TRBV7-8 and J usage is TRBJ2-7; D might be TRBD2 (5 bases). Germline CDR1 reads SGHVS; CDR2 reads FQNEAQ. V lost 6 bases and J 0 bases, leaving 15 bases between the germline ends. This CDR3 region has 15 residues.

CDR3 DNA: TGTGCCAGCAGCTTCAAACAGACCACCGGGGAGCTGTTTTTT. This gives the protein CASSFKQTTGELFF. The chain uses TRBV7-6 and TRBJ2-2; no definite D call. The germline CDR1 and CDR2 sequences are SGHVS and FNYEAQ. The CDR3 consists of 14 residues. Trimming left V 3 bases short and J 4 bases short, with 9 bases between.